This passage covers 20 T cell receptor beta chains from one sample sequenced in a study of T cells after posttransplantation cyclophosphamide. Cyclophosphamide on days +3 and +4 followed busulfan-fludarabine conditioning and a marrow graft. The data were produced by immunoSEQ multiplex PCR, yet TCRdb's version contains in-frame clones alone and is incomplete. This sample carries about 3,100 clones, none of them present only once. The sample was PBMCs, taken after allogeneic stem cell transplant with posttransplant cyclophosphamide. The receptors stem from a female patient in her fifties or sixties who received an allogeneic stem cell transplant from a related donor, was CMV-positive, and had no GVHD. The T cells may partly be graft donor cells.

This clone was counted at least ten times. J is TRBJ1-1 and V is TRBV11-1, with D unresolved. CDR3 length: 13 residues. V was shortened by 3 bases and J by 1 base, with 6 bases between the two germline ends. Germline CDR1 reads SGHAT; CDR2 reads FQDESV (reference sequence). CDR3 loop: CASSFNRNTEAFF. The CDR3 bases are TGTGCCAGCAGCTTTAACAGGAACACTGAAGCTTTCTTT.

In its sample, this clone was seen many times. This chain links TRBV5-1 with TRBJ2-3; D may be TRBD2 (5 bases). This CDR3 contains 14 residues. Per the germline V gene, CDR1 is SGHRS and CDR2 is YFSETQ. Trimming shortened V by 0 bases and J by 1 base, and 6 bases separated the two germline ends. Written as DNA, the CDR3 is TGCGCCAGCAGCTTGGGGCGGGGCACAGATACGCAGTATTTT. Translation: CASSLGRGTDTQYF.

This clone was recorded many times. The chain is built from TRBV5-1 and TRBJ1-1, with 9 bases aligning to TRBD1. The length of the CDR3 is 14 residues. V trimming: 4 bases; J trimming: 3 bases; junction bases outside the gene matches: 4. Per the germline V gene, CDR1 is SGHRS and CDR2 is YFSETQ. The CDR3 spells CASSLRTGDTEAFF. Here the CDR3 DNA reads TGCGCCAGCAGCCTTCGGACAGGGGACACTGAAGCTTTCTTT.

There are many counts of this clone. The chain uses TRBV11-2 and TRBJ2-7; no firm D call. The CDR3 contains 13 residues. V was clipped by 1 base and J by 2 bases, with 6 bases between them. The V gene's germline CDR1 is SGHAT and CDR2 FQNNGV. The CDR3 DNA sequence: TGTGCCAGCAGCTTAGGCGGAACCTACGAGCAGTACTTC. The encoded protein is CASSLGGTYEQYF. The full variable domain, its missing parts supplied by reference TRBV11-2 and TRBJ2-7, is EAGVAQSPRYKIIEKRQSVAFWCNPISGHATLYWYQQILGQGPKLLIQFQNNGVVDDSQLPKDRFSAERLKGVDSTLKIQPAKLEDSAVYLCASSLGGTYEQYFGPGTRLTVT.

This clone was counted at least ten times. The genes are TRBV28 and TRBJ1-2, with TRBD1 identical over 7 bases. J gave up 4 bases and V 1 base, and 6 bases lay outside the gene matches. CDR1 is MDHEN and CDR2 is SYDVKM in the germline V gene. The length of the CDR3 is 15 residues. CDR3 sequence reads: CASSLSPGQVYGYTF. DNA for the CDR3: TGTGCCAGCAGTTTATCTCCAGGACAGGTCTATGGCTACACCTTC.

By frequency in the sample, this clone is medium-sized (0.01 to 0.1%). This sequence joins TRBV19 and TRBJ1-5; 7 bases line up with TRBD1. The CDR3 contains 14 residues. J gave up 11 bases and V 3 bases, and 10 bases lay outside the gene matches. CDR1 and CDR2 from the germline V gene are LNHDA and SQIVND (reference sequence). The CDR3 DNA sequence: TGTGCCAGTAGTATCCGGACAGGCCCCCTGGCCCAGCATTTT. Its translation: CASSIRTGPLAQHF.

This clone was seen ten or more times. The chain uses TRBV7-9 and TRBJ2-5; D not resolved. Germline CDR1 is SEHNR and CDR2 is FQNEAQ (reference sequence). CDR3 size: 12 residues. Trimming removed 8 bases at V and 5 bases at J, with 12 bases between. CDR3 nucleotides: TGTGCCAGCGAAGGGCAGGAGGAGACCCAGTACTTC. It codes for CASEGQEETQYF. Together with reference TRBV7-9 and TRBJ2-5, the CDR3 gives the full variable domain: DTGVSQNPRHKITKRGQNVTFRCDPISEHNRLYWYRQTLGQGPEFLTYFQNEAQLEKSRLLSDRFSAERPKGSFSTLEIQRTEQGDSAMYLCASEGQEETQYFGPGTRLLVL.

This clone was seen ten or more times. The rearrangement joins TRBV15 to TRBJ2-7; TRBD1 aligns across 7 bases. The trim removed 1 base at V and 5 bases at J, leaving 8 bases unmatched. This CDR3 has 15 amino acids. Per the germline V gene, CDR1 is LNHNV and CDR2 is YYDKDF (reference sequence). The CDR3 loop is CATSRGVGGWDEQYF. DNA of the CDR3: TGTGCCACCAGCAGAGGTGTAGGGGGCTGGGACGAGCAGTACTTC. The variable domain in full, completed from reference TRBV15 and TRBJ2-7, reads DAMVIQNPRYQVTQFGKPVTLSCSQTLNHNVMYWYQQKSSQAPKLLFHYYDKDFNNEADTPDNFQSRRPNTSFCFLDIRSPGLGDTAMYLCATSRGVGGWDEQYFGPGTRLTVT.

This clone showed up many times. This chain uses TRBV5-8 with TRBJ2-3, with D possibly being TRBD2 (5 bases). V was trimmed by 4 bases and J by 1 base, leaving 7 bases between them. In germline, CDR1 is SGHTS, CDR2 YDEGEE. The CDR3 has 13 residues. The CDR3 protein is CASSRTRTDTQYF. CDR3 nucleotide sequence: TGTGCCAGCAGCCGGACTCGCACAGATACGCAGTATTTT.

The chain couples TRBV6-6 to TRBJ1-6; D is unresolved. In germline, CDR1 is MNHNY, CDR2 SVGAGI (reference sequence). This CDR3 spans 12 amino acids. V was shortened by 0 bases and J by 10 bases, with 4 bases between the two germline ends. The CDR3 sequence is CASSYSSSPLHF. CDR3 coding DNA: TGTGCCAGCAGTTACTCGTCGTCACCCCTCCACTTT.

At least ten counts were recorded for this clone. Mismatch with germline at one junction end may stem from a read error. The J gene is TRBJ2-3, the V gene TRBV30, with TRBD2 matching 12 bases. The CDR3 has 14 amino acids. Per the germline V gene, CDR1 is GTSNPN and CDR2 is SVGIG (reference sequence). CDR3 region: CARREGLAGDTQYF. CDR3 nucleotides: TGTGCCCGGAGGGAGGGACTAGCGGGAGATACGCAGTATTTT.

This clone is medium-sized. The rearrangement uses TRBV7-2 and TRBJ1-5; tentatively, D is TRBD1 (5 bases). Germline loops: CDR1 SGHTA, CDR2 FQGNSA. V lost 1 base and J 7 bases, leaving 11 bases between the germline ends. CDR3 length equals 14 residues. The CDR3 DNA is TGTGCCAGCAGCTTAGTGGGGGGTGGACAGCCCCAGCATTTT. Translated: CASSLVGGGQPQHF.

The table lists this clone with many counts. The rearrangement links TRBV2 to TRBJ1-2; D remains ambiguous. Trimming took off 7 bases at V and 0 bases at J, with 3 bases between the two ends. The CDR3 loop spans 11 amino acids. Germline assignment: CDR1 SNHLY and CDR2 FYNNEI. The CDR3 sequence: CASTSNYGYTF. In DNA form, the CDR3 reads TGTGCCAGCACCTCTAACTATGGCTACACCTTC.

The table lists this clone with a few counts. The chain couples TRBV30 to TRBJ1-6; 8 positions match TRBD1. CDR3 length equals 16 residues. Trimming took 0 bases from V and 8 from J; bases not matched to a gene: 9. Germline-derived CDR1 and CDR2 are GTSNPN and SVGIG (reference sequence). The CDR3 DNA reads TGTGCCTGGAGTGTACTCTGGGACAGGCAGGATTCACCCCTCCACTTT. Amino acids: CAWSVLWDRQDSPLHF.

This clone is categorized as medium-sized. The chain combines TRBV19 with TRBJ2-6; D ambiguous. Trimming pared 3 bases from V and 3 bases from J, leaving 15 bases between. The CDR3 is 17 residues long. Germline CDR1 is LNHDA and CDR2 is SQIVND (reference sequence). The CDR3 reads CASSMPARSYGANVLTF. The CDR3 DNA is TGTGCCAGTAGTATGCCTGCCCGAAGCTATGGGGCCAACGTCCTGACTTTC.

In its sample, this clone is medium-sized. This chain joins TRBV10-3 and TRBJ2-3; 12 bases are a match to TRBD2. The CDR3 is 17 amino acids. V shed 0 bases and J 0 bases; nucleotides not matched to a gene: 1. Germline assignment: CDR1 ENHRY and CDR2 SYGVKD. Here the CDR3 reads CAISESGTSGSTDTQYF. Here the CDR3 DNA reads TGTGCCATCAGTGAGTCCGGGACTAGCGGGAGCACAGATACGCAGTATTTT.

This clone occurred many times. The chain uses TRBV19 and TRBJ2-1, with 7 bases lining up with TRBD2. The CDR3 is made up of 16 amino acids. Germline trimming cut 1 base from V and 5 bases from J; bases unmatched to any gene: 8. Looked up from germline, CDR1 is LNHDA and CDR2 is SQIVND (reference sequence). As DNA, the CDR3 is TGTGCCAGTAGTATAGGGGGAGTAGCGGGCAACAATGAGCAGTTCTTC. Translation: CASSIGGVAGNNEQFF.

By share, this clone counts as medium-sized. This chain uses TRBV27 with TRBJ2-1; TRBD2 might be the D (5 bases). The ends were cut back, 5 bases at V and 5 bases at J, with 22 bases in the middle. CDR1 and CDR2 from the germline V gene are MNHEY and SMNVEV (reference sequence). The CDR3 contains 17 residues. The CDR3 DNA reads TGTGCCAGCAGTCCAAGCGGCGGGCTACTCAATCACAATGAGCAGTTCTTC. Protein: CASSPSGGLLNHNEQFF.

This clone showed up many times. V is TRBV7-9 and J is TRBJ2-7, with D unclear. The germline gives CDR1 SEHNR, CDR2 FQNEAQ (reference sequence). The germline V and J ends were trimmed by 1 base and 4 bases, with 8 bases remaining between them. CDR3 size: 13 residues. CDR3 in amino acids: CASSLDGSYEQYF. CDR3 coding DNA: TGTGCCAGCAGCTTAGATGGTAGTTACGAGCAGTACTTC.

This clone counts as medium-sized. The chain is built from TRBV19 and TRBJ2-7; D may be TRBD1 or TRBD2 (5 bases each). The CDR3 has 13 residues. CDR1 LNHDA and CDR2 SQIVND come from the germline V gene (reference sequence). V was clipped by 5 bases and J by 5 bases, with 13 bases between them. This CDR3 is CASSLSRENEQYF. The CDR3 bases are TGTGCCAGTAGTTTATCCAGGGAGAACGAGCAGTACTTC.